These 9 T cell receptor beta chains were all obtained from the same sample, sequenced in a study of PD-1 blockade in classical Hodgkin lymphoma. Profiled with immunoSEQ multiplex PCR; TCRdb holds only in-frame clones, not every one. The repertoire includes about 60,000 clones, under 95% of them detected once, and 9.7% sits in the top ten. In every patient, relapse followed autologous stem cell transplantation, while exposure to brentuximab vedotin differed. Sequencing was performed on peripheral blood mononuclear cells (PBMCs), taken at baseline. These receptors were collected from a human donor with classical Hodgkin lymphoma.

The chain employs TRBV5-4 and TRBJ1-1; the D gene is possibly TRBD1 (5 bases). The V end was cut by 6 bases, the J end by 3 bases, with 15 bases between. The CDR3 is 14 residues long. The germline gives CDR1 SGHNT, CDR2 YYREEE (reference sequence). Here the CDR3 DNA reads TGTGCCAGCAACAAAGCCGGGGGTTACACTGAAGCTTTCTTT. It specifies CASNKAGGYTEAFF.

This clone occurred a few times. The V gene is TRBV4-1, the J gene TRBJ1-1; perhaps TRBD1 as D (6 bases). V was clipped by 0 bases and J by 3 bases, with 26 bases between them. The CDR3 is 20 amino acids. Germline V lookup: CDR1 MGHRA, CDR2 YSYEKL. CDR3 protein: CASSQDASLQGSLGDTEAFF. For the CDR3, the DNA is TGCGCCAGCAGCCAAGACGCCTCCTTACAGGGAAGTCTTGGAGACACTGAAGCTTTCTTT.

The chain joins TRBV7-9 to TRBJ1-1; no clear D gene. V was cut by 6 bases and J by 4 bases, with 21 bases left in between. CDR1 is SEHNR, CDR2 FQNEAQ, per germline (reference sequence). The CDR3 is made up of 16 amino acids. CDR3: CASSSPAMVIGTEAFF. The CDR3 DNA reads TGTGCCAGCAGTTCCCCGGCGATGGTAATCGGCACTGAAGCTTTCTTT.

The V and J genes are TRBV30 and TRBJ2-3, with TRBD2 as a possible D gene (6 bases). Germline V gives CDR1 GTSNPN, CDR2 SVGIG (reference sequence). V was pared by 0 bases and J by 1 base, with 11 bases between. The CDR3 contains 15 residues. The CDR3 sequence is CAWSVFQRGTDTQYF. For the CDR3, the DNA is TGTGCCTGGAGTGTGTTCCAGCGGGGCACAGATACGCAGTATTTT.

V and J are TRBV14 and TRBJ2-3; D remains ambiguous. The CDR3 loop spans 9 amino acids. V was shortened by 7 bases and J by 10 bases, with 6 bases between the two germline ends. Germline V gene lookup returns CDR1 SGHDN and CDR2 FVKESK. The CDR3 is CASMGSQYF. DNA of the CDR3: TGTGCCAGCATGGGGTCGCAGTATTTT.

The chain joins TRBV11-2 to TRBJ2-2, with D hard to call. Between the trimmed V and J ends, which lost 1 base and 6 bases, there was a span of 24 bases. Germline V gene data show CDR1 as SGHAT and CDR2 as FQNNGV. The CDR3 consists of 19 residues. In DNA, the CDR3 is TGTGCCAGCAGCTTAGTGGCCGTGCGCCGGGTAATGTTGGCCGGGGAGCTGTTTTTT. It yields the protein CASSLVAVRRVMLAGELFF.

The chain combines TRBV15 with TRBJ1-5, with D unresolved. Germline CDR1 is LNHNV and CDR2 is YYDKDF (reference sequence). The CDR3 consists of 16 residues. The V gene lost 3 bases and the J gene lost 2 bases, with 14 bases spanning the gap. The CDR3 DNA sequence: TGTGCCACCAGCAGTGGGAATGGGGAGGGCAATCAGCCCCAGCATTTT. This codes for CATSSGNGEGNQPQHF.

The J gene is TRBJ2-5, the V gene TRBV7-9; no firm D call. The CDR3 is 17 amino acids. Germline CDR1 reads SEHNR; CDR2 reads FQNEAQ (reference sequence). Between the trimmed V and J ends, which lost 4 bases and 2 bases, there was a span of 20 bases. The DNA of the CDR3 is TGTGCCAGCAGCTCACGAAGGGTCAGCGCAGTACAAGAGACCCAGTACTTC. It encodes CASSSRRVSAVQETQYF.

V and J are TRBV9 and TRBJ1-1; no firm D call. CDR3 length equals 17 residues. The V end lost 0 bases, the J end lost 1 base, and 16 bases lay between the germline ends. CDR1 is SGDLS and CDR2 is YYNGEE in the germline V gene. As DNA, the CDR3 is TGTGCCAGCAGCGTAGGGGTTGCGGGTCGGGAGAACACTGAAGCTTTCTTT. Translation: CASSVGVAGRENTEAFF. Combining the CDR3 with reference TRBV9 and TRBJ1-1 gives the whole variable domain DSGVTQTPKHLITATGQRVTLRCSPRSGDLSVYWYQQSLDQGLQFLIQYYNGEERAKGNILERFSAQQFPDLHSELNLSSLELGDSALYFCASSVGVAGRENTEAFFGQGTRLTVV.